Listed below are T cell receptor beta chains from one sample, sequenced in a study of T cell repertoires in cytomegalovirus infection. Which antigens these TCRs recognize remains unknown. TCRdb ran MiXCR on the reads and lists one entry per CDR3 protein. The sample holds roughly 920,000 distinct CDR3 sequences, around 30% seen once. This specimen was cultured CD8+ T cells from PBMCs, taken from culture after CMV antigen stimulation. The source is a human donor in good health (CMV status not recorded). Some clones in this sample may be carry-over from other donors' samples. Each CDR3 is given with its conserved first and last residue. D genes are given only for firm matches. Only some rows state a clone size, as once, few, many or a class for expanded clones.

V	J	size	D	CDR3	DNA
TRBV27	TRBJ1-2	few	NA	CASSPQGPTTNYGYTF	TGTGCCAGCAGTCCCCAGGGACCGACAACTAACTATGGCTACACCTTC
TRBV6-1	TRBJ2-2	NA	NA	CASSEELAPNTGELFF	TGTGCCAGCAGTGAAGAACTAGCACCGAACACCGGGGAGCTGTTTTTT
TRBV5-1	TRBJ1-5	NA	NA	CASSLENGVNQPQHF	TGCGCCAGCAGCTTAGAGAACGGGGTGAATCAGCCCCAGCATTTT
TRBV5-1	TRBJ2-3	NA	NA	CASSLATEHTDTQYF	TGCGCCAGCAGCTTGGCCACAGAACACACAGATACGCAGTATTTT
TRBV4-2	TRBJ1-4	NA	TRBD1	CASSFRQGNEKLFF	TGTGCCAGCAGCTTCCGACAGGGTAATGAAAAACTGTTTTTT
TRBV29-1	TRBJ2-7	few	NA	CSVLQGKEQYF	TGCAGCGTTTTACAGGGAAAAGAGCAGTACTTC
TRBV7-9	TRBJ2-3	few	TRBD1	CASRHGQATDTQYF	TGTGCCAGCAGACATGGACAGGCCACAGATACGCAGTATTTT
TRBV3-1	TRBJ2-3	NA	TRBD2	CASSLSPGLAGGETDTQYF	TGTGCCAGCAGCCTTAGTCCGGGACTAGCGGGGGGAGAGACAGATACGCAGTATTTT
TRBV12-5	TRBJ1-1	few	TRBD1	CASGRDSRNTEAFF	TGTGCTAGTGGGAGGGACAGTAGAAACACTGAAGCTTTCTTT
TRBV7-9	TRBJ1-1	NA	NA	CASCPKGGTEAFF	TGTGCCAGCTGCCCCAAGGGGGGGACTGAAGCTTTCTTT
TRBV9	TRBJ2-2	NA	NA	CASSVDKGHLKFANTGELFF	TGTGCCAGCAGCGTAGACAAGGGTCACCTAAAGTTCGCGAACACCGGGGAGCTGTTTTTT
TRBV5-5	TRBJ1-5	many	NA	CASSLDVGKNQPQHF	TGTGCCAGCAGCTTGGATGTAGGGAAAAATCAGCCCCAGCATTTT
TRBV15	TRBJ2-5	once	NA	CATAGPKPTQYF	TGTGCCACCGCCGGGCCTAAACCTACCCAGTACTTC
TRBV7-8	TRBJ2-7	many	TRBD2	CASSLELAGSYEQYF	TGTGCCAGCAGCTTAGAGCTAGCGGGGTCCTACGAGCAGTACTTC
TRBV7-9	TRBJ2-7	few	NA	CASSSGTSSPYEQYF	TGTGCCAGCAGCTCCGGGACTTCCAGTCCCTACGAGCAGTACTTC
TRBV6-6	TRBJ2-2	NA	NA	CASSPRGRVNTGELFF	TGTGCCAGCAGTCCAAGGGGTAGGGTGAACACCGGGGAGCTGTTTTTT
TRBV4-1	TRBJ2-7	NA	NA	CASSQDQGTRTEQYF	TGCGCCAGCAGCCAAGATCAGGGGACCAGGACAGAGCAGTACTTC
TRBV6-1	TRBJ2-1	many	NA	CASSEVTSYNEQFF	TGTGCCAGCAGTGAGGTGACTTCTTACAATGAGCAGTTCTTC
TRBV10-3	TRBJ1-2	few	TRBD1	CAINLDREGYGYTF	TGTGCCATCAACCTTGACAGGGAGGGCTATGGCTACACCTTC
TRBV28	TRBJ2-4	NA	NA	CASSFPGRDIQYF	TGTGCCAGCAGTTTCCCCGGCCGGGACATTCAGTACTTC
TRBV7-6	TRBJ2-2	many	TRBD1	CASSFSMPGQGMTGELFF	TGTGCCAGCAGCTTCAGTATGCCGGGACAGGGGATGACCGGGGAGCTGTTTTTT
TRBV6-8	TRBJ1-5	NA	NA	CATGVRINQPQHF	TGTGCCACTGGGGTCAGAATCAATCAGCCCCAGCATTTT
TRBV4-1	TRBJ2-2	NA	NA	CASRHRVPNTGELFF	TGCGCCAGCAGACACAGGGTCCCGAACACCGGGGAGCTGTTTTTT
TRBV19	TRBJ1-1	NA	TRBD1	CASSNTRTGESTEAFF	TGTGCCAGTAGCAATACCCGGACAGGGGAATCCACTGAAGCTTTCTTT
TRBV27	TRBJ2-2	once	NA	CASSPARGPGELFF	TGTGCCAGCAGCCCCGCCAGGGGTCCCGGGGAGCTGTTTTTT
TRBV29-1	TRBJ1-1	NA	TRBD1	CSVEVKLRGQEAFF	TGCAGCGTTGAAGTTAAGCTCAGGGGGCAAGAGGCTTTCTTT
TRBV6-1	TRBJ1-1	few	TRBD1	CASSDGTGDQNTEAFF	TGTGCCAGCAGTGACGGGACAGGGGATCAGAACACTGAAGCTTTCTTT
TRBV24-1	TRBJ2-4	few	TRBD1	CATSDLPRTGQIAKNIQYF	TGTGCCACCAGTGATCTTCCGAGGACAGGGCAGATAGCCAAAAACATTCAGTACTTC
TRBV7-2	TRBJ2-2	few	TRBD1	CASRPVPGQGNTGELFF	TGTGCCAGCAGACCGGTTCCGGGACAGGGTAACACCGGGGAGCTGTTTTTT
TRBV19	TRBJ1-1	NA	NA	CVSRGGGWAAFF	TGTGTCAGTAGAGGAGGAGGGTGGGCAGCTTTCTTT
TRBV10-3	TRBJ2-5	NA	NA	CAISEGRKETQYF	TGTGCCATCAGTGAGGGAAGGAAAGAGACCCAGTACTTC
TRBV15	TRBJ2-1	NA	NA	CATSRDEGNNEQFF	TGTGCCACCAGCAGAGACGAGGGAAACAATGAGCAGTTCTTC
TRBV4-1	TRBJ2-1	NA	TRBD2	CASSQELAGGPYNEQFF	TGCGCCAGCAGCCAAGAGTTGGCGGGGGGGCCCTACAATGAGCAGTTCTTC
TRBV4-1	TRBJ1-1	NA	NA	CASSHQGENTEAFF	TGCGCCAGCAGCCATCAAGGGGAGAACACTGAAGCTTTCTTT
TRBV2	TRBJ2-2	NA	NA	CASSQQGLANTGELFF	TGTGCCAGCAGTCAACAGGGTTTAGCGAACACCGGGGAGCTGTTTTTT
TRBV6-2/TRBV6-3	TRBJ2-1	few	NA	CASSYSRTDYNEQFF	TGTGCCAGCAGTTACTCCCGGACAGACTACAATGAGCAGTTCTTC
TRBV7-6	TRBJ2-1	many	TRBD2	CASSLEASGQRGEQFF	TGTGCCAGCAGCTTAGAGGCTAGCGGTCAAAGGGGTGAGCAGTTCTTC
TRBV20-1	TRBJ2-5	NA	NA	CSAPQETGESETQYF	TGCAGTGCTCCACAAGAGACCGGGGAGTCGGAGACCCAGTACTTC
TRBV6-6	TRBJ1-4	NA	NA	CASSYNGYPGEKLFF	TGTGCCAGCAGTTATAACGGGTACCCTGGCGAAAAACTGTTTTTT
TRBV27	TRBJ1-2	NA	NA	CASSADNSRPDFLFGYTF	TGTGCCAGCAGCGCCGACAACTCCCGACCAGACTTCCTTTTCGGCTACACCTTC
TRBV10-2	TRBJ1-5	once	NA	CASSDGTSNGQPQHF	TGCGCCAGCAGTGACGGGACATCCAACGGTCAGCCCCAGCATTTT
TRBV6-2/TRBV6-3	TRBJ2-7	NA	TRBD1	CASSHDRAGDEQYF	TGTGCCAGCAGTCACGACAGGGCAGGCGACGAGCAGTACTTC
TRBV6-1	TRBJ1-2	NA	NA	CASSAQVSGVNYGYTF	TGTGCCAGCAGTGCCCAAGTTTCGGGGGTTAACTATGGCTACACCTTC
TRBV20-1	TRBJ2-3	NA	NA	CSARDPASFTADTQYF	TGCAGTGCTAGAGATCCGGCTAGCTTCACGGCCGATACGCAGTATTTT
TRBV4-3	TRBJ2-1	NA	TRBD1	CASSPGQGIPYNERFF	TGCGCCAGCAGCCCGGGACAGGGGATCCCCTACAATGAGCGGTTCTTC
TRBV6-5	TRBJ2-7	NA	NA	CANIDAGYEQYF	TGTGCCAACATTGATGCGGGCTACGAGCAGTACTTC
TRBV12-5	TRBJ1-1	many	TRBD1	CASGFQGAGTEAFF	TGTGCTAGTGGTTTTCAGGGGGCTGGGACTGAAGCTTTCTTT
TRBV13	TRBJ2-2	NA	NA	CASSLYRLNTGELFF	TGTGCCAGCAGCTTGTACAGACTGAACACCGGGGAGCTGTTTTTT
TRBV12-3/TRBV12-4	TRBJ1-6	few	NA	CASASSYNSPLHF	TGTGCCAGCGCCAGCTCCTATAATTCACCCCTCCACTTT
TRBV12-3/TRBV12-4	TRBJ2-3	NA	TRBD1	CASSLNQGAADTQYF	TGTGCCAGCAGTTTAAATCAGGGGGCCGCAGATACGCAGTATTTT
TRBV27	TRBJ1-6	NA	TRBD1	CASSARTGGGSPLHF	TGTGCCAGCAGTGCCCGGACAGGGGGTGGTTCACCCCTCCACTTT
TRBV20-1	TRBJ1-3	NA	TRBD1	CSARDFGQGNENTIYF	TGCAGTGCTAGAGATTTTGGACAGGGGAATGAAAACACCATATATTTT
TRBV12-3/TRBV12-4	TRBJ2-5	NA	NA	CASSFGFQETQYF	TGTGCCAGCAGTTTTGGGTTCCAAGAGACCCAGTACTTC